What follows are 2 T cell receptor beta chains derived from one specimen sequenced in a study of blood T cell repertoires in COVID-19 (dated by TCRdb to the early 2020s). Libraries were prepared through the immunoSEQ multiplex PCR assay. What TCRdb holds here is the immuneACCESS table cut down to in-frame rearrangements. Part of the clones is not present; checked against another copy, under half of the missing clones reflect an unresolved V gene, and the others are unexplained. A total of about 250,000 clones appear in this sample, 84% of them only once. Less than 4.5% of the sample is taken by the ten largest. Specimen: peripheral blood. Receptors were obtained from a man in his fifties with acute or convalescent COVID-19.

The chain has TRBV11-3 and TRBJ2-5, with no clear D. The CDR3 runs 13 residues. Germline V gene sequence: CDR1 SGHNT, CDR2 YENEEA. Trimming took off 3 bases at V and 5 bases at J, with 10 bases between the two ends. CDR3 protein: CASSFNHGETQYF. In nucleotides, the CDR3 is TGTGCCAGCAGCTTCAACCACGGGGAGACCCAGTACTTC.

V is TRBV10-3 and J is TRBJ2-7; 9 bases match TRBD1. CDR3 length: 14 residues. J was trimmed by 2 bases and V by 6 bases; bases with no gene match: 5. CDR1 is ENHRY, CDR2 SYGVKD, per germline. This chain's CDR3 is CAIRGQGLAYEQYF. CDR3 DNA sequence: TGTGCCATCAGGGGACAGGGATTAGCCTACGAGCAGTACTTC.